The entry below gives a single T cell receptor (beta chain) sequence along with its context. Its antigen is unknown. Different DNA sequences within this sample yield the same CDR3. Generated by immunoSEQ multiplex PCR, the TCRdb table keeps only in-frame clones and is missing some. Of roughly 2.5 million clones listed, roughly 92% were seen once; the top ten hold more than 0.12%. The data were obtained in a study of shared clonotypes between healthy human individuals. Study-level findings and limits: Clonotype sharing across several donors was observed for around 5% of naive CD4 clonotypes.

The TCR originated in a man between 18 and 35 years old in good health. Sequenced material: naive CD4+ T cells sorted from blood. Subset here: CD45RA+ positively selected.

Here the CDR3 reads CASSFTGGSNQPQHF. Here the CDR3 DNA reads TGTGCCAGCAGCTTCACAGGGGGGAGCAATCAGCCCCAGCATTTT. The genes are TRBV7-2 and TRBJ1-5; 8 positions match TRBD1. Losses at the gene ends were 3 bases for V and 1 base for J; bases not matched to a gene: 2. The germline gives CDR1 SGHTA, CDR2 FQGNSA. This CDR3 has 15 amino acids.